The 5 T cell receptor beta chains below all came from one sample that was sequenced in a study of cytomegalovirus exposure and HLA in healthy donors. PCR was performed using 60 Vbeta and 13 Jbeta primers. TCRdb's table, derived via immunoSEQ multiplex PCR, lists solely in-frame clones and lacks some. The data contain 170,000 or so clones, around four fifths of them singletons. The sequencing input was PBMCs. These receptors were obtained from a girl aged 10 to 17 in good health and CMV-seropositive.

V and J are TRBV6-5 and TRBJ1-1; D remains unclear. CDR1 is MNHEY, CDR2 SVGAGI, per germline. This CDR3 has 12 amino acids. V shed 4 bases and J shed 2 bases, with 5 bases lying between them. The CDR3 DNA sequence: TGTGCCAGCAGTTTTACAAACACTGAAGCTTTCTTT. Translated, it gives CASSFTNTEAFF.

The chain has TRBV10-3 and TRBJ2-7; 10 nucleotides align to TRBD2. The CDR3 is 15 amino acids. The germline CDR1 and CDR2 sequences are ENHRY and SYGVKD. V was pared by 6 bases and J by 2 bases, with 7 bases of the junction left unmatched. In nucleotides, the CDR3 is TGTGCCATCAGAAACTTAGCGGGGGGTGCCTACGAGCAGTACTTC. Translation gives CAIRNLAGGAYEQYF.

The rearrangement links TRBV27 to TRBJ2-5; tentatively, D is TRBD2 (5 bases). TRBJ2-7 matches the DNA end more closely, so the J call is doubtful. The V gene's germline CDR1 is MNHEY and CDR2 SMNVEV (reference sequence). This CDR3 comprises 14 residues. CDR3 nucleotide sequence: TGTGCCAGCAGTTCGTTAGCGAACCCGTACGAGCAGTACTTC. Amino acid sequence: CASSSLANPYEQYF.

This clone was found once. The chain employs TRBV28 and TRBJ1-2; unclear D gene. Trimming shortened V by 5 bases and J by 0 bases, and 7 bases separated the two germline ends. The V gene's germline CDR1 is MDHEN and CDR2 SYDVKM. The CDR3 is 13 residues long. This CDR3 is CASSPLPNYGYTF. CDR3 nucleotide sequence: TGTGCCAGCAGTCCACTCCCTAACTATGGCTACACCTTC.

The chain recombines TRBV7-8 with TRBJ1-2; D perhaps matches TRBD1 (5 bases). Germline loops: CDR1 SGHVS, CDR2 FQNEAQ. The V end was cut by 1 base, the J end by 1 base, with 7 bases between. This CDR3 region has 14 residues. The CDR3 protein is CASSLEGLNYGYTF. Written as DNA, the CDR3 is TGTGCCAGCAGCTTAGAGGGGCTTAACTATGGCTACACCTTC.